The 23 T cell receptor beta chains in this list originate from one sample, sequenced in a study of graft-versus-host responses after intestinal transplantation. Produced via immunoSEQ multiplex PCR; TCRdb's table is partial and in-frame only. Of about 100,000 clones in the sample, more than 75% are singletons; the top ten hold around 0.86%. These receptors' antigens are unknown. The sequencing used unstimulated CD4+ T cells sorted from spleen or lymph node cells, collected before transplant. The origin of the receptors is a human donor who was the organ donor for an intestinal transplant.

The V and J genes are TRBV27 and TRBJ1-5; no clear D. V dropped 3 bases and J dropped 4 bases, with 7 bases sitting between them. The CDR3 is made up of 13 amino acids. Germline lookup yields CDR1 MNHEY and CDR2 SMNVEV (reference sequence). Here the CDR3 reads CASSFRGNQPQHF. DNA of the CDR3: TGTGCCAGCAGTTTTCGTGGGAATCAGCCCCAGCATTTT.

The chain joins TRBV6-1 to TRBJ1-5; D is ambiguous. Trimming shortened V by 3 bases and J by 0 bases, and 12 bases separated the two germline ends. Germline V lookup: CDR1 MNHNS, CDR2 SASEGT. The length of the CDR3 is 16 residues. The chain's CDR3 is CASSDYIQPSNQPQHF. In DNA form, the CDR3 reads TGTGCCAGCAGTGATTATATCCAGCCTAGCAATCAGCCCCAGCATTTT.

Notes on this clone: The junction shows a germline mismatch at one end, possibly a read error. This chain connects TRBV7-3 to TRBJ2-7; tentative D call: TRBD1 (6 bases). The CDR3 is made up of 17 amino acids. CDR1 is SGHTA, CDR2 FQGTGA, per germline. The DNA of the CDR3 is TGTGCCAGCAGCCCAAATATTAATACGCAGGTCGTCAGGGGTTTGAACTTC. Translation gives CASSPNINTQVVRGLNF.

The rearrangement joins TRBV15 to TRBJ2-5; 9 nucleotides align to TRBD2. Trimming took 4 bases from V and 5 from J; bases not matched to a gene: 5. CDR3 length: 14 amino acids. CDR1 LNHNV and CDR2 YYDKDF come from the germline V gene (reference sequence). CDR3 amino acids: CATSKRGVSETQYF. In DNA, the CDR3 is TGTGCCACCAGCAAGCGGGGGGTTAGTGAGACCCAGTACTTC.

In its sample, this clone was seen a few times. J is TRBJ2-7 and V is TRBV14; D possibly corresponds to TRBD1 (5 bases). CDR1 SGHDN and CDR2 FVKESK come from the germline V gene. CDR3 length equals 16 residues. The V end lost 3 bases, the J end lost 2 bases, and 17 bases lay between the germline ends. CDR3 in DNA: TGTGCCAGCAGCCAGCAGGGCGTTTTGACACCCTACGAGCAGTACTTC. This gives the protein CASSQQGVLTPYEQYF.

The rearrangement joins TRBV19 to TRBJ1-3, with D uncertain. Germline assignment: CDR1 LNHDA and CDR2 SQIVND (reference sequence). This CDR3 region has 16 residues. Deletions cut 6 bases from V and 0 bases from J, with 15 bases between. The CDR3 here is CASSRRRADSGNTIYF. CDR3 coding DNA: TGTGCCAGTAGCCGTCGCCGGGCTGACTCTGGAAACACCATATATTTT. Full variable domain (remainder filled in from reference TRBV19 and TRBJ1-3): DGGITQSPKYLFRKEGQNVTLSCEQNLNHDAMYWYRQDPGQGLRLIYYSQIVNDFQKGDIAEGYSVSREKKESFPLTVTSAQKNPTAFYLCASSRRRADSGNTIYFGEGSWLTVV.

The chain is built from TRBV2 and TRBJ1-4, with D maybe TRBD1 (5 bases). CDR3 length: 14 amino acids. V was shortened by 5 bases and J by 4 bases, with 11 bases between the two germline ends. Germline V gene lookup returns CDR1 SNHLY and CDR2 FYNNEI. The CDR3 DNA reads TGTGCCAGCAGTACAGGCATTGGTAATGAAAAACTGTTTTTT. As protein: CASSTGIGNEKLFF.

V gene TRBV10-3 combines with J gene TRBJ1-1; no reliable D call. The ends were cut back, 9 bases at V and 0 bases at J, with 11 bases in the middle. This CDR3 comprises 13 residues. In germline, CDR1 is ENHRY, CDR2 SYGVKD. In DNA, the CDR3 is TGTGCCATGCGTATCGGGGTGAACACTGAAGCTTTCTTT. Its protein is CAMRIGVNTEAFF.

As to this clone: The same CDR3 is also encoded by other DNA sequences in this sample. This chain joins TRBV7-9 and TRBJ1-1, with D perhaps matching TRBD1 (5 bases). Per germline, CDR1 SEHNR and CDR2 FQNEAQ (reference sequence). V dropped 2 bases and J dropped 1 base, with 5 bases sitting between them. The CDR3 has 13 amino acids. The CDR3 sequence: CASSLQGNTEAFF. CDR3 DNA: TGTGCCAGCAGCTTACAGGGGAACACTGAAGCTTTCTTT.

This clone was seen only once. The chain recombines TRBV28 with TRBJ2-7, with D perhaps TRBD1 or TRBD2 (5 bases each). From germline, CDR1 is MDHEN and CDR2 SYDVKM. Trimming removed 4 bases at V and 4 bases at J, with 29 bases between. CDR3 size: 19 residues. The CDR3 coding sequence is TGTGCCAGCAGTTCCCTACTACAGACCCGGGACGGGGATACGTACGAGCAGTACTTC. This codes for CASSSLLQTRDGDTYEQYF.

The rearrangement joins TRBV27 to TRBJ2-3, with TRBD2 identical over 9 bases. V shed 0 bases and J 7 bases; nucleotides not matched to a gene: 8. The CDR3 covers 16 residues. Germline CDR1 MNHEY, CDR2 SMNVEV (reference sequence). CDR3 sequence: CASSLSLRTSENTQYF. CDR3 DNA sequence: TGTGCCAGCAGTTTATCTCTTAGGACTAGCGAGAATACGCAGTATTTT.

This chain connects TRBV19 to TRBJ2-1; D is possibly TRBD1 or TRBD2 (5 bases each). Germline-derived CDR1 and CDR2 are LNHDA and SQIVND (reference sequence). The CDR3 spans 12 residues. V lost 4 bases and J lost 11, with 12 bases in between. In nucleotides, the CDR3 is TGTGCCAGTAGTACCTCGAGGGGACAGCAGTTCTTC. It is translated as CASSTSRGQQFF.

The rearrangement links TRBV19 to TRBJ2-4; 8 bases map to TRBD1. Germline values: CDR1 LNHDA, CDR2 SQIVND (reference sequence). V lost 4 bases, J lost 5 bases, and 13 bases stayed unmatched. This CDR3 region has 17 residues. The CDR3, as DNA: TGTGCCAGTAGTACCGGACAGGGCTCAGGATCCCAAAACATTCAGTACTTC. Its protein is CASSTGQGSGSQNIQYF. The full variable domain, rest sourced from reference TRBV19 and TRBJ2-4, is DGGITQSPKYLFRKEGQNVTLSCEQNLNHDAMYWYRQDPGQGLRLIYYSQIVNDFQKGDIAEGYSVSREKKESFPLTVTSAQKNPTAFYLCASSTGQGSGSQNIQYFGAGTRLSVL.

The J gene is TRBJ2-2, the V gene TRBV11-3, with D uncertain. In germline, CDR1 is SGHNT, CDR2 YENEEA. The CDR3 is made up of 14 amino acids. Trimming left V 0 bases short and J 7 bases short, with 9 bases between. The CDR3 reads CASSLDRQIGELFF. The CDR3, as DNA: TGTGCCAGCAGCTTAGATAGGCAGATCGGGGAGCTGTTTTTT.

The chain uses TRBV25-1 and TRBJ1-3; D not certain. The V end was cut by 3 bases, the J end by 0 bases, with 6 bases between. Germline lookup yields CDR1 MGHDK and CDR2 SYGVNS. The CDR3 is 14 amino acids. CDR3 sequence (DNA): TGTGCCAGCAGTGATCCCCTCTCTGGAAACACCATATATTTT. This sequence encodes CASSDPLSGNTIYF. The full variable domain, with the rest looked up from reference TRBV25-1 and TRBJ1-3, is EADIYQTPRYLVIGTGKKITLECSQTMGHDKMYWYQQDPGMELHLIHYSYGVNSTEKGDLSSESTVSRIRTEHFPLTLESARPSHTSQYLCASSDPLSGNTIYFGEGSWLTVV.

V gene TRBV6-5 combines with J gene TRBJ1-3, with D possibly being TRBD1 (5 bases). Between the trimmed V and J ends, which lost 4 bases and 0 bases, there was a span of 13 bases. Germline CDR1 reads MNHEY; CDR2 reads SVGAGI. The CDR3 runs to 16 residues. The DNA of the CDR3 is TGTGCCAGCAGTTGGGGACGGCGGAGCTCTGGAAACACCATATATTTT. This codes for CASSWGRRSSGNTIYF.

The V gene is TRBV30, the J gene TRBJ2-3; 13 positions agree with TRBD2. There are 16 residues in the CDR3. CDR1 GTSNPN and CDR2 SVGIG come from the germline V gene (reference sequence). V was pared by 2 bases and J by 9 bases, with 11 bases of the junction left unmatched. Here the CDR3 DNA reads TGTGCCTGGAGTTCTCGGACTAGCGGGGGCCTCAGCACGCAGTATTTT. Translated: CAWSSRTSGGLSTQYF.

V and J are TRBV28 and TRBJ2-2; D perhaps matches TRBD1 (6 bases). Germline CDR1 and CDR2: MDHEN and SYDVKM. Trimming took off 6 bases at V and 6 bases at J, with 17 bases between the two ends. This CDR3 comprises 15 residues. CDR3: CASRNLDRPAGELFF. In DNA form, the CDR3 reads TGTGCCAGCAGAAATCTAGACAGGCCGGCCGGGGAGCTGTTTTTT.

This chain uses TRBV5-6 with TRBJ1-1; D is possibly TRBD1 (5 bases). The germline V gene has CDR1 SGHDT and CDR2 YYEEEE. The CDR3 length is 15 residues. V lost 2 bases and J lost 4, with 15 bases in between. The CDR3 DNA reads TGTGCCAGCAGCTTCTCCGCCTCGGGGGGCACTGAAGCTTTCTTT. Residues: CASSFSASGGTEAFF.

The V and J genes are TRBV2 and TRBJ1-2; 9 positions match TRBD1. V gave up 6 bases and J gave up 8 bases; unmatched junction bases: 7. The germline V gene has CDR1 SNHLY and CDR2 FYNNEI. The CDR3 is made up of 13 amino acids. Written as DNA, the CDR3 is TGTGCCAGCAGGGTGACAGGGGGACAAGGCTACACCTTC. It specifies CASRVTGGQGYTF.

This rearrangement joins TRBV28 to TRBJ1-5, with D possibly TRBD1 on 6 matching bases. This CDR3 has 14 amino acids. The V and J ends lost 6 bases and 3 bases respectively, with 12 bases between them. CDR1 and CDR2 (germline): MDHEN, SYDVKM. In nucleotides, the CDR3 is TGTGCCAGCAGACCCGGGACACTCAATCAGCCCCAGCATTTT. This encodes CASRPGTLNQPQHF.

The chain is built from TRBV11-2 and TRBJ2-1; D gene ambiguous. V shed 6 bases and J shed 6 bases, with 12 bases lying between them. Germline-derived CDR1 and CDR2 are SGHAT and FQNNGV. There are 13 residues in the CDR3. This CDR3 reads CASSSDRGNEQFF. The CDR3 DNA is TGTGCCAGCAGTTCGGACCGAGGCAATGAGCAGTTCTTC.

The V call is TRBV2, the J call TRBJ2-1; D may be TRBD1 (6 bases). This CDR3 contains 13 residues. V lost 5 bases to trimming and J lost 10 bases, with 15 bases between them. The germline CDR1 and CDR2 sequences are SNHLY and FYNNEI. The CDR3 loop is CASSLQGMGEQFF. The DNA of the CDR3 is TGTGCCAGCAGTCTTCAGGGGATGGGGGAGCAGTTCTTC.